This T cell receptor (beta chain) is from a study of OX40 agonist ivuxolimab in advanced cancers. The ends were cut back, 10 bases at V and 4 bases at J, with 19 bases in the middle. The germline V gene encodes CDR1 SNHLY and CDR2 FYNNEI. This CDR3 is built from 14 residues. The data were produced by immunoSEQ multiplex PCR, yet TCRdb's version contains in-frame clones alone and is incomplete. Here the sample spans tens of thousands of clones, 90% being singletons. The genes are TRBV2 and TRBJ1-1; the D is unclear. Here the sequenced sample was CD4+ or CD8+ T cells sorted from blood, taken in a trial of the OX40 agonist ivuxolimab. This TCR derives from an adult with an advanced solid tumor such as melanoma, head and neck, liver or kidney cancer. CDR3 nucleotides: TGTGCCATCCCGTCGGATAGGTCGGTCACTGAAGCTTTCTTT. This codes for CAIPSDRSVTEAFF.